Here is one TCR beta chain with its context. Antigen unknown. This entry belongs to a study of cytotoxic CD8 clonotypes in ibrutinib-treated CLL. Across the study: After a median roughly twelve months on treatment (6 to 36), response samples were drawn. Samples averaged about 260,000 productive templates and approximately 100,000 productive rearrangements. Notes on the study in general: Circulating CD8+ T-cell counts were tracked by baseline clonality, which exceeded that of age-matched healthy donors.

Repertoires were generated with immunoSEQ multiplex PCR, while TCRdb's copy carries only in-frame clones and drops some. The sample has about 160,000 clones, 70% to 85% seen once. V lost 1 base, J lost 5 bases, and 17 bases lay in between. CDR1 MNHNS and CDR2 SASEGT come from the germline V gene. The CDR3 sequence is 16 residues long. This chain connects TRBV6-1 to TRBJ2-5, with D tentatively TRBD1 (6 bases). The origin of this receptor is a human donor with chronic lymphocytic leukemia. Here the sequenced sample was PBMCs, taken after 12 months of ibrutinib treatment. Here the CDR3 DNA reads TGTGCCAGCAGTGAAGATGTAGGGGGAGTTCCTGAGACCCAGTACTTC. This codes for CASSEDVGGVPETQYF.